These 20 T cell receptor beta chains originate from one sample sequenced in a study of T-cell memory formation after mild COVID-19. TCRdb re-derived calls from the 5' RACE reads in MiXCR, one entry per CDR3 protein. The sample has hundreds of thousands of distinct CDR3 sequences; 15% to 20% are singletons. The sequenced sample consisted of PBMCs or a T cell subset sorted from them (not recorded which). The source of these receptors is a man aged 18 to 30 who had mild COVID-19 (a few samples of this study predate the infection). Cell type and time point are not known.

The V call is TRBV5-5, the J call TRBJ2-7; D ambiguous. Germline CDR1 reads SGHKS; CDR2 reads YYEKEE (reference sequence). The CDR3 is 13 residues long. Trimming removed 2 bases at V and 3 bases at J, with 9 bases between. CDR3 sequence (DNA): TGTGCCAGCAGCTTACGGATTAACTACGAGCAGTACTTC. The encoded protein is CASSLRINYEQYF.

This clonotype has just a few counts. This chain uses TRBV5-4 with TRBJ2-2; 9 bases align to TRBD1. V was pared by 5 bases and J by 4 bases, with 9 bases of the junction left unmatched. Germline CDR1 and CDR2: SGHNT and YYREEE (reference sequence). This CDR3 has 16 amino acids. The CDR3 DNA reads TGTGCCAGCAGTCGGGACAGGGCAAAAGGCACCGGGGAGCTGTTTTTT. Encoded protein: CASSRDRAKGTGELFF.

This clonotype was detected ten times or more. The junction departs from germline at one end; a sequencing error may be responsible. The rearrangement links TRBV12-3 or TRBV12-4 to TRBJ2-5; D is possibly TRBD1 or TRBD2 (5 bases each). CDR3 length: 14 amino acids. The CDR3 DNA is TGTGCCAGTACCCGGGGCGGGTCCCTTAAAGGCCAGCACTTC. Translated: CASTRGGSLKGQHF.

The chain joins TRBV6-6 to TRBJ1-2; D is ambiguous. The germline V and J ends were trimmed by 6 bases and 3 bases, with 20 bases remaining between them. The CDR3 totals 16 residues. Germline V gene sequence: CDR1 MNHNY, CDR2 SVGAGI (reference sequence). CDR3 amino acids: CASSDPGRLHHYGYTF. Here the CDR3 DNA reads TGTGCCAGCAGCGACCCTGGTAGGCTGCACCACTATGGCTACACCTTC.

This clonotype turned up a few times. V is TRBV12-3 or TRBV12-4 and J is TRBJ2-1, with a possible D match to TRBD2 (5 bases). CDR3 length equals 17 residues. V lost 6 bases to trimming and J lost 2 bases, with 20 bases between them. The CDR3: CASSPSAGRSPYNEQFF. CDR3 coding DNA: TGTGCCAGCAGCCCGTCCGCGGGCCGGAGTCCCTACAATGAGCAGTTCTTC.

The chain recombines TRBV12-3 or TRBV12-4 with TRBJ1-4, with D uncertain. The CDR3 totals 14 residues. The V and J ends lost 3 bases and 4 bases respectively, with 9 bases between them. The chain's CDR3 is CASSLWGFNEKLFF. The CDR3 DNA sequence: TGTGCCAGCAGTTTGTGGGGATTTAATGAAAAACTGTTTTTT.

The V call is TRBV5-1, the J call TRBJ2-3, with 7 bases lining up with TRBD1. This CDR3 spans 15 amino acids. The junction had 8 bases not matched to a gene; V was cut back by 3 bases and J by 4 bases. Germline V gene data show CDR1 as SGHRS and CDR2 as YFSETQ. For the CDR3, the DNA is TGCGCCAGCAGCTCCTCCGGGACAGATCCAGATACGCAGTATTTT. This codes for CASSSSGTDPDTQYF.

This chain uses TRBV20-1 with TRBJ2-5, with D possibly TRBD2 on 5 matching bases. V gave up 0 bases and J gave up 5 bases, with 19 bases separating them. CDR3 length equals 16 residues. Germline V lookup: CDR1 DFQATT, CDR2 SNEGSKA (reference sequence). CDR3 region: CSARDGRALGGETQYF. The CDR3 nucleotides read TGCAGTGCTAGAGACGGGCGGGCTTTAGGTGGCGAGACCCAGTACTTC.

The V and J genes are TRBV5-1 and TRBJ2-3; D unresolved. Germline V gene sequence: CDR1 SGHRS, CDR2 YFSETQ. Trimming took 0 bases from V and 7 from J, leaving 12 bases between them. CDR3 size: 14 residues. This chain's CDR3 is CASSLVLETNTQYF. The DNA for the CDR3 is TGCGCCAGCAGCTTGGTCTTAGAGACCAATACGCAGTATTTT.

The rearrangement links TRBV5-1 to TRBJ2-5; either TRBD1 or TRBD2 may fit D (6 bases each). The CDR3 has 14 amino acids. Germline CDR1 and CDR2: SGHRS and YFSETQ. The V and J ends lost 3 bases and 3 bases respectively, with 12 bases between them. The CDR3 bases are TGCGCCAGCAGCTCCCAGGGGACTGAAGAGACCCAGTACTTC. Translation gives CASSSQGTEETQYF.

This clonotype was detected many times. The rearrangement links TRBV5-1 to TRBJ2-6, with D uncertain. This CDR3 comprises 16 residues. CDR1 and CDR2 from the germline V gene are SGHRS and YFSETQ. The V and J ends lost 4 bases and 0 bases respectively, with 11 bases between them. The CDR3 sequence: CASSPEGSSGANVLTF. In DNA, the CDR3 is TGCGCCAGCAGCCCTGAAGGCAGCTCTGGGGCCAACGTCCTGACTTTC.

In nucleotides, the CDR3 is TGTGCCAGCAGCCAAGCGGGACAGGGGGCCCCTGAAGCTTTCTTT. Translation gives CASSQAGQGAPEAFF. The rearrangement uses TRBV4-2 and TRBJ1-1; 12 nucleotides agree with TRBD1. Germline V CDR1 and CDR2: LGHNA, YNFKEQ. The ends lost 1 base at V and 6 bases at J; junction bases unmatched: 3. This CDR3 is built from 15 residues.

The chain carries TRBV3-1 and TRBJ1-4; 10 positions agree with TRBD1. Germline V gene sequence: CDR1 LGHDT, CDR2 YNNKEL (reference sequence). J lost 7 bases, V lost 4 bases, and 6 bases had no gene match. This CDR3 region has 15 residues. CDR3 loop: CASSRRTGGIEKLFF. The CDR3 DNA reads TGTGCCAGCAGCCGCAGGACAGGGGGGATTGAAAAACTGTTTTTT.

This clonotype turned up a few times. The chain recombines TRBV1 with TRBJ2-7; the DNA was not compared with TRBD2, the D call given in the table. TRBV1 is an annotated pseudogene. This CDR3 is built from 14 residues. Written as DNA, the CDR3 is TGCACCAGCAGCCTAGGGACTGAAGTGAACGAGCAGTACGTC. It encodes CTSSLGTEVNEQYV.

This clonotype was picked up a small number of times. The V gene is TRBV6-2 or TRBV6-3, the J gene TRBJ2-1; D is uncertain. V lost 6 bases and J 10 bases, leaving 16 bases between the germline ends. Germline V gives CDR1 MNHEY, CDR2 SVGEGT. The length of the CDR3 is 13 residues. As DNA, the CDR3 is TGTGCCAGCAGGCGGACGGGCGCCCGGGAGCAGTTCTTC. Its translation is CASRRTGAREQFF.

This clonotype has a handful of counts. The gene calls are TRBV11-2 and TRBJ1-2; D is undetermined. The length of the CDR3 is 16 residues. Deletions cut 5 bases from V and 8 bases from J, with 24 bases between. Germline lookup yields CDR1 SGHAT and CDR2 FQNNGV. For the CDR3, the DNA is TGTGCCAGCAGCCCCCTCCCCCGGGTTGGGTGGGAAGGCTACACCTTC. Translating gives CASSPLPRVGWEGYTF.

V and J are TRBV5-4 and TRBJ2-3; D is uncertain. The CDR3 is 16 amino acids. CDR1 is SGHNT and CDR2 is YYREEE in the germline V gene (reference sequence). With 10 bases removed from V and 6 bases from J, the gap between germline ends came to 27 bases. In nucleotides, the CDR3 is TGTGCCCCCCGGAGCCACCTGGACCGACAAGCCGATACGCAGTATTTT. This encodes CAPRSHLDRQADTQYF.

This clonotype was counted a few times. This sequence joins TRBV9 and TRBJ2-2; TRBD2 aligns across 7 bases. The CDR3 covers 14 residues. V dropped 4 bases and J dropped 6; count of bases not matched to a gene: 6. The germline gives CDR1 SGDLS, CDR2 YYNGEE. This CDR3 is CASSPRLASGELFF. The CDR3 DNA is TGTGCCAGCAGCCCCCGACTAGCCTCCGGGGAGCTGTTTTTT.

This clonotype was seen only once. V is TRBV12-3 or TRBV12-4 and J is TRBJ2-1; the match to TRBD2 covers 10 bases. The CDR3 totals 14 residues. V gave up 5 bases and J gave up 10 bases; unmatched junction bases: 8. The CDR3 loop is CASSPAGGPREQFF. The CDR3 DNA follows: TGTGCCAGCAGTCCAGCGGGGGGGCCCCGGGAGCAGTTCTTC.

This clonotype has ten or more counts. V gene TRBV9 combines with J gene TRBJ2-1; 10 bases match TRBD1. V gave up 6 bases and J gave up 1 base; unmatched junction bases: 7. This CDR3 has 16 residues. Germline V gene lookup returns CDR1 SGDLS and CDR2 YYNGEE. The CDR3 here is CASTFGQGGSYNEQFF. The CDR3 DNA follows: TGTGCCAGCACCTTCGGACAGGGGGGTTCCTACAATGAGCAGTTCTTC.